These 14 T cell receptor beta chains came from one sample sequenced in a study of OX40 agonist ivuxolimab in advanced cancers. Method: immunoSEQ multiplex PCR; TCRdb's copy keeps in-frame clones and lacks some. The sample consists of nearly 85,000 clones, roughly 83% of them appearing once. Sequencing used CD4+ or CD8+ T cells sorted from blood, obtained in a trial of the OX40 agonist ivuxolimab. These receptors all come from an adult with an advanced solid tumor such as melanoma, head and neck, liver or kidney cancer.

The DNA of the CDR3 is TGCAGCGCCCACGGACAGGGGGCCTCTGGAACCTACGAGCAGTACTTC. Translation gives CSAHGQGASGTYEQYF. V gene TRBV29-1 combines with J gene TRBJ2-7; TRBD1 aligns across 11 bases. Germline V lookup: CDR1 SQVTM, CDR2 ANQGSEA. The J segment lost 2 bases and the V segment lost 7 bases, leaving 13 bases of the junction unmatched. The length of the CDR3 is 16 residues.

The chain has TRBV5-8 and TRBJ1-1; 9 bases map to TRBD1. The CDR3 is made up of 16 amino acids. CDR1 and CDR2 (germline): SGHTS, YDEGEE. Losses at the gene ends were 4 bases for V and 5 bases for J; bases not matched to a gene: 12. DNA of the CDR3: TGTGCCAGCAGCAGACCGGGACAGGGAATGGAGACTGAAGCTTTCTTT. Protein sequence: CASSRPGQGMETEAFF.

The V gene is TRBV7-2, the J gene TRBJ2-1; TRBD2 aligns across 7 bases. This CDR3 has 14 amino acids. Germline CDR1 and CDR2: SGHTA and FQGNSA. V shed 5 bases and J 8 bases; nucleotides not matched to a gene: 9. The CDR3 region is CASSTLPGGDEQFF. The DNA of the CDR3 is TGTGCCAGCAGCACTCTCCCGGGGGGAGATGAGCAGTTCTTC.

This rearrangement joins TRBV10-3 to TRBJ1-2, with 10 bases fitting TRBD1. The CDR3 consists of 12 residues. V gave up 6 bases and J gave up 8 bases; unmatched junction bases: 3. From germline, CDR1 is ENHRY and CDR2 SYGVKD. The CDR3 is CAIRTGGWGYTF. In nucleotides, the CDR3 is TGTGCCATCAGGACAGGGGGCTGGGGCTACACCTTC.

The gene calls are TRBV5-1 and TRBJ2-3, with 7 positions matching TRBD2. V trimming: 4 bases; J trimming: 5 bases; junction bases outside the gene matches: 16. The germline gives CDR1 SGHRS, CDR2 YFSETQ. CDR3 length: 17 residues. The CDR3, as DNA: TGCGCCAGCAGCAGCAGCGTAACGGGACTAAACAGAGATACGCAGTATTTT. It encodes CASSSSVTGLNRDTQYF.

V gene TRBV5-6 combines with J gene TRBJ2-7; 13 nucleotides agree with TRBD2. The germline V gene encodes CDR1 SGHDT and CDR2 YYEEEE. The ends lost 1 base at V and 7 bases at J; junction bases unmatched: 8. The CDR3 consists of 16 residues. CDR3 in amino acids: CASSLWTSGGLPEQYF. Written as DNA, the CDR3 is TGTGCCAGCAGCTTGTGGACTAGCGGGGGCCTCCCGGAGCAGTACTTC.

The V call is TRBV7-8, the J call TRBJ2-7; D is perhaps TRBD1 or TRBD2 (5 bases each). The germline V gene has CDR1 SGHVS and CDR2 FQNEAQ. The CDR3 length is 15 residues. V lost 5 bases, J lost 0 bases, and 14 bases lay in between. The CDR3 spells CASSLGTGHSYEQYF. CDR3 DNA: TGTGCCAGCAGCCTCGGGACGGGGCACTCCTACGAGCAGTACTTC.

This rearrangement joins TRBV18 to TRBJ2-3; D ambiguous. Germline V gene data show CDR1 as KGHSH and CDR2 as LQKENI. Trimming took 2 bases from V and 1 from J, leaving 7 bases between them. The CDR3 consists of 14 residues. The CDR3: CASSPTRGTDTQYF. The DNA for the CDR3 is TGTGCCAGCTCACCAACCCGGGGCACAGATACGCAGTATTTT.

The genes are TRBV6-5 and TRBJ1-6; D perhaps matches TRBD1 (6 bases). The CDR3 consists of 13 residues. V lost 7 bases, J lost 12 bases, and 16 bases lay in between. CDR1 and CDR2 (germline): MNHEY, SVGAGI. Here the CDR3 reads CASNWDNSEPLHF. CDR3 in DNA: TGTGCCAGCAACTGGGACAACTCTGAACCCCTCCACTTT.

V gene TRBV18 combines with J gene TRBJ2-7; a possible D gene is TRBD2 (5 bases). Germline CDR1 KGHSH, CDR2 LQKENI. Trimming shortened V by 0 bases and J by 4 bases, and 7 bases separated the two germline ends. The CDR3 contains 13 residues. Written as DNA, the CDR3 is TGTGCCAGCTCACCACCTCGAGGGTACGAGCAGTACTTC. Residues: CASSPPRGYEQYF.

This clone showed up just a few times. V is TRBV18 and J is TRBJ1-6; possible D gene TRBD1, 5 bases. The CDR3 totals 14 residues. The ends were cut back, 2 bases at V and 14 bases at J, with 16 bases in the middle. In germline, CDR1 is KGHSH, CDR2 LQKENI. The CDR3 region has the DNA TGTGCCAGCTCACCAGGGACCGCTGAATTCACCCTCCACTTT. Amino acid sequence: CASSPGTAEFTLHF.

The gene calls are TRBV1 and TRBJ2-1. TRBV1 corresponds to a pseudogene. CDR3 size: 17 residues. CDR3 nucleotide sequence: TGCACCAGCAGCCATAGAGTCGGCCAGAACTCCTACAATGAGCAGCTCTTC. Translation gives CTSSHRVGQNSYNEQLF.

The V gene is TRBV5-4, the J gene TRBJ1-2; D perhaps matches TRBD1 (6 bases). Germline values: CDR1 SGHNT, CDR2 YYREEE (reference sequence). This CDR3 contains 14 residues. The V end lost 4 bases, the J end lost 2 bases, and 12 bases lay between the germline ends. The CDR3 loop reads CASSQDRANYGYTF. In DNA form, the CDR3 reads TGTGCCAGCAGCCAGGACAGAGCCAACTATGGCTACACCTTC.

The chain couples TRBV7-3 to TRBJ2-1, with D possibly being TRBD2 (6 bases). V was pared by 5 bases and J by 3 bases, with 11 bases between. The CDR3 totals 14 residues. The V gene's germline CDR1 is SGHTA and CDR2 FQGTGA. CDR3 amino acids: CASSNPGGYNEQFF. CDR3 DNA: TGTGCCAGCAGCAACCCCGGGGGCTACAATGAGCAGTTCTTC.